The 24 T cell receptor beta chains presented below share a single source sample, sequenced in a study of OX40 agonist ivuxolimab in advanced cancers. TCRdb keeps only in-frame clones here, not all; method: immunoSEQ multiplex PCR. The sample consists of 60,000 to 85,000 clones, approximately 84% of them appearing once. Source: CD4+ or CD8+ T cells sorted from blood, taken in a trial of the OX40 agonist ivuxolimab. All receptors come from an adult with an advanced solid tumor such as melanoma, head and neck, liver or kidney cancer.

The gene calls are TRBV2 and TRBJ1-2; 8 bases line up with TRBD1. The CDR3 runs 15 residues. Germline CDR1 is SNHLY and CDR2 is FYNNEI. Unmatched junction bases numbered 12, after V lost 5 bases and J lost 7 bases. The CDR3 nucleotides read TGTGCCAGCAGTCGCGAACAGGGGGGAGGGTTTGGCTACACCTTC. Protein: CASSREQGGGFGYTF.

The rearrangement uses TRBV30 and TRBJ1-2, with unresolved D. The germline V and J ends were trimmed by 1 base and 2 bases, with 5 bases remaining between them. This CDR3 comprises 12 residues. Germline CDR1 GTSNPN, CDR2 SVGIG (reference sequence). The CDR3 nucleotides are TGTGCCTGGAGTGACGGCAACTATGGCTACACCTTC. Amino acids: CAWSDGNYGYTF.

This clone has more than one count but fewer than ten. The V call is TRBV23-1, the J call TRBJ2-7; 7 bases fit TRBD2. TRBV23-1 is an ORF for which the function is uncertain. Trimming at V came to 7 bases and at J to 0 bases, leaving 6 bases not matched to a gene. CDR3 length: 14 amino acids. The CDR3 loop reads CASTIGTISYEQYF. The CDR3 coding sequence is TGCGCCAGCACCATAGGGACTATCTCCTACGAGCAGTACTTC.

The chain recombines TRBV7-2 with TRBJ2-7; D possibly corresponds to TRBD2 (5 bases). Germline CDR1 reads SGHTA; CDR2 reads FQGNSA. CDR3 length equals 16 residues. Trimming took 5 bases from V and 2 from J, leaving 19 bases between them. The CDR3: CASSTPGIKPAYEQYF. For the CDR3, the DNA is TGTGCCAGCAGCACGCCCGGGATCAAACCAGCCTACGAGCAGTACTTC.

Here the CDR3 reads CASSVGLAGPWGTDTQYF. The CDR3 DNA is TGTGCCAGCAGCGTAGGCCTAGCGGGACCCTGGGGCACAGATACGCAGTATTTT. This chain connects TRBV9 to TRBJ2-3, with 9 nucleotides matching TRBD2. The CDR3 sequence is 18 residues long. The germline CDR1 and CDR2 sequences are SGDLS and YYNGEE. The junction had 9 bases not matched to a gene; V was cut back by 0 bases and J by 1 base. The full variable domain, with the rest looked up from reference TRBV9 and TRBJ2-3, is DSGVTQTPKHLITATGQRVTLRCSPRSGDLSVYWYQQSLDQGLQFLIQYYNGEERAKGNILERFSAQQFPDLHSELNLSSLELGDSALYFCASSVGLAGPWGTDTQYFGPGTRLTVL.

This clone was detected a few times. This chain joins TRBV7-2 and TRBJ2-3; possibly TRBD2 for D (6 bases). V was shortened by 1 base and J by 4 bases, with 12 bases between the two germline ends. Looked up from germline, CDR1 is SGHTA and CDR2 is FQGNSA. CDR3 size: 15 residues. The CDR3 region has the DNA TGTGCCAGCAGCTTAGGCGGGACCTACGCAGATACGCAGTATTTT. This translates into CASSLGGTYADTQYF.

The chain links TRBV14 to TRBJ2-1; D perhaps matches TRBD2 (5 bases). Trimming left V 0 bases short and J 8 bases short, with 14 bases between. Germline V lookup: CDR1 SGHDN, CDR2 FVKESK. The CDR3 sequence is 15 residues long. The CDR3 loop is CASSQDLTGRDEQFF. The CDR3 DNA follows: TGTGCCAGCAGCCAAGATTTGACGGGAAGGGATGAGCAGTTCTTC.

The CDR3 DNA reads TGTGCCATCAGTGAGGCCGGGGGCGTACAAGAGACCCAGTACTTC. This translates into CAISEAGGVQETQYF. The chain employs TRBV10-3 and TRBJ2-5; TRBD1 or TRBD2 may be the D gene (6 bases each). The germline V and J ends were trimmed by 2 bases and 2 bases, with 12 bases remaining between them. The germline CDR1 and CDR2 sequences are ENHRY and SYGVKD. CDR3 length: 15 amino acids.

V and J are TRBV7-9 and TRBJ2-3; the match to TRBD2 covers 13 bases. CDR3 size: 16 residues. Germline V gene data show CDR1 as SEHNR and CDR2 as FQNEAQ (reference sequence). V shed 5 bases, J shed 3 bases, and the junction held 5 bases outside the gene matches. CDR3 DNA: TGTGCCAGCAGCCAGGGGACTAGCGGGACTACAGATACGCAGTATTTT. Residues: CASSQGTSGTTDTQYF.

This rearrangement joins TRBV5-4 to TRBJ2-3; maybe TRBD1 (6 bases). V was cut by 0 bases and J by 6 bases, with 14 bases left in between. Germline CDR1 is SGHNT and CDR2 is YYREEE (reference sequence). The CDR3 is made up of 15 amino acids. CDR3 DNA sequence: TGTGCCAGCAGCTTGGGGCAGGGGATTACCGATACGCAGTATTTT. This codes for CASSLGQGITDTQYF.

The chain is built from TRBV5-1 and TRBJ2-7, with D tentatively TRBD1 (5 bases). Trimming left V 5 bases short and J 2 bases short, with 17 bases between. The CDR3 is 15 amino acids. Germline V gene sequence: CDR1 SGHRS, CDR2 YFSETQ. The DNA of the CDR3 is TGCGCCAGCAGATCGCATCAAGGGGCTACCTACGAGCAGTACTTC. Translating gives CASRSHQGATYEQYF.

The rearrangement links TRBV5-6 to TRBJ1-1; D unresolved. V lost 4 bases to trimming and J lost 0 bases, with 13 bases between them. The CDR3 runs 15 residues. In germline, CDR1 is SGHDT, CDR2 YYEEEE. CDR3 DNA: TGTGCCAGCAGCGACGGAACTGAATTGAACACTGAAGCTTTCTTT. As protein: CASSDGTELNTEAFF.

The chain carries TRBV9 and TRBJ1-2, with 7 nucleotides matching TRBD1. Germline loops: CDR1 SGDLS, CDR2 YYNGEE. Losses at the gene ends were 0 bases for V and 6 bases for J; bases not matched to a gene: 8. The CDR3 sequence is 15 residues long. The CDR3 is CASSVVGGGANGYTF. The CDR3 DNA follows: TGTGCCAGCAGCGTAGTAGGAGGGGGCGCGAATGGCTACACCTTC.

This clone was picked up a small number of times. The sample contains more than one DNA sequence encoding this CDR3. This chain uses TRBV19 with TRBJ1-5; D is undetermined. CDR1 LNHDA and CDR2 SQIVND come from the germline V gene (reference sequence). V lost 7 bases to trimming and J lost 2 bases, with 12 bases between them. The length of the CDR3 is 14 residues. The CDR3 loop reads CASTLRPGNQPQHF. CDR3 bases: TGTGCCAGTACGTTGAGGCCTGGCAATCAGCCCCAGCATTTT.

As for this clone: One end of the junction does not line up with germline, which may come from a read error. The chain links TRBV7-3 to TRBJ2-5; no clear D. Germline V gene data show CDR1 as SGHTA and CDR2 as FQGTGA. This CDR3 has 14 residues. The CDR3 is CAGSFIRVGETQYF. CDR3 nucleotides: TGTGCCGGCAGCTTCATAAGGGTCGGGGAGACCCAGTACTTC.

The V and J genes are TRBV5-8 and TRBJ2-6; TRBD1 matches at 9 bases. J gave up 1 base and V 4 bases, and 9 bases lay outside the gene matches. The CDR3 is 18 amino acids. Germline assignment: CDR1 SGHTS and CDR2 YDEGEE. Here the CDR3 DNA reads TGTGCCAGCAGCCCCTCCGGGACAGGGAAGTCTGGGGCCAACGTCCTGACTTTC. It is translated as CASSPSGTGKSGANVLTF.

This clone was picked up one time. This chain uses TRBV15 with TRBJ2-2; D gene uncertain. This CDR3 is 15 amino acids long. The germline V gene has CDR1 LNHNV and CDR2 YYDKDF (reference sequence). The V end lost 1 base, the J end lost 7 bases, and 13 bases lay between the germline ends. The CDR3 DNA reads as TGTGCCACCAGCAGAGCTACATTAGGCTTCGGGGAGCTGTTTTTT. This translates into CATSRATLGFGELFF.

This chain uses TRBV20-1 with TRBJ2-2; weak D call: TRBD1 (6 bases). The germline V gene has CDR1 DFQATT and CDR2 SNEGSKA (reference sequence). The CDR3 runs to 11 residues. V dropped 6 bases and J dropped 13 bases, with 15 bases sitting between them. CDR3 loop: CSAPGDRVLFF. In DNA form, the CDR3 reads TGCAGTGCGCCAGGGGACCGGGTGCTGTTTTTT.

This sequence joins TRBV7-2 and TRBJ1-1; 7 bases align to TRBD1. Germline-derived CDR1 and CDR2 are SGHTA and FQGNSA. The CDR3 has 13 amino acids. J was trimmed by 9 bases and V by 1 base; bases with no gene match: 5. This CDR3 reads CASSLGGTAKAFF. For the CDR3, the DNA is TGTGCCAGCAGCTTAGGGGGGACAGCAAAAGCTTTCTTT.

The chain combines TRBV11-2 with TRBJ1-4; D uncertain. V lost 2 bases to trimming and J lost 7 bases, with 17 bases between them. Per the germline V gene, CDR1 is SGHAT and CDR2 is FQNNGV. The length of the CDR3 is 16 residues. The CDR3 protein is CASSLSYAGWSEKLFF. CDR3 DNA: TGTGCCAGCAGCTTATCTTACGCGGGCTGGAGTGAAAAACTGTTTTTT.

The chain uses TRBV12-5 and TRBJ1-1; TRBD1 matches at 8 bases. The CDR3 contains 17 residues. The junction had 15 bases not matched to a gene; V was cut back by 9 bases and J by 0 bases. CDR1 LGHNT and CDR2 FRNRAP come from the germline V gene. CDR3 amino acids: CASTRPGTGDMNTEAFF. DNA of the CDR3: TGTGCTAGCACCCGCCCCGGGACAGGTGACATGAACACTGAAGCTTTCTTT.

This clone was seen just once. The chain joins TRBV7-2 to TRBJ2-1; D possibly matches TRBD1 or TRBD2 (6 bases each). Germline loops: CDR1 SGHTA, CDR2 FQGNSA. The CDR3 totals 14 residues. The germline V and J ends were trimmed by 0 bases and 8 bases, with 11 bases remaining between them. DNA of the CDR3: TGTGCCAGCAGCTTAGCTCCCGGGGGCGATGAGCAGTTCTTC. Translated: CASSLAPGGDEQFF.

The sample holds one count of this clone. The CDR3 region is CASRPGGGEQYF. CDR3 coding DNA: TGTGCCAGCAGGCCAGGGGGCGGTGAGCAGTACTTC. The rearrangement uses TRBV6-5 and TRBJ2-5, with 8 nucleotides matching TRBD1. Looked up from germline, CDR1 is MNHEY and CDR2 is SVGAGI. CDR3 length equals 12 residues. With V trimmed by 6 bases and J by 11 bases, 8 bases remained unmatched.

This chain links TRBV7-2 with TRBJ2-4; TRBD2 matches 10 bases. V lost 5 bases to trimming and J lost 9 bases; unmatched junction nucleotides: 7. The CDR3 spans 14 residues. CDR1 and CDR2 (germline): SGHTA, FQGNSA. The CDR3 DNA reads as TGTGCCAGCAGCCTACTGGGACTAGCGAGCATTCAGTACTTC. It encodes CASSLLGLASIQYF. Full variable domain (missing parts from reference TRBV7-2 and TRBJ2-4): GAGVSQSPSNKVTEKGKDVELRCDPISGHTALYWYRQSLGQGLEFLIYFQGNSAPDKSGLPSDRFSAERTGGSVSTLTIQRTQQEDSAVYLCASSLLGLASIQYFGAGTRLSVL.